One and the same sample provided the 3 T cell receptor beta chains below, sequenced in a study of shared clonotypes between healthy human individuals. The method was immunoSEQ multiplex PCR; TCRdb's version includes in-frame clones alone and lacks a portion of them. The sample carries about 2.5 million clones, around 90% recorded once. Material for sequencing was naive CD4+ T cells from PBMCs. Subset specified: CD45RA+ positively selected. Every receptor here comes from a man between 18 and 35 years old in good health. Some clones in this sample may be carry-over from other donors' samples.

CDR3 nucleotide sequence: TGTGCCAGCAGCTTAGTTAGACAGGGGGCCACTGAAGCTTTCTTT. Its translation: CASSLVRQGATEAFF. V usage is TRBV7-8 and J usage is TRBJ1-1, with TRBD1 matching over 10 bases. Germline trimming cut 1 base from V and 4 bases from J; bases unmatched to any gene: 3. The germline V gene encodes CDR1 SGHVS and CDR2 FQNEAQ. The CDR3 loop spans 15 amino acids.

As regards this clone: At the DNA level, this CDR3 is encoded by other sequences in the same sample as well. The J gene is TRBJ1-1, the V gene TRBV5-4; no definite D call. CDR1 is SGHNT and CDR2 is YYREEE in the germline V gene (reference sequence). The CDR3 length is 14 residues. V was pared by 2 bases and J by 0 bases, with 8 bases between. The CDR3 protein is CASSFPGLNTEAFF. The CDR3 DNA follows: TGTGCCAGCAGCTTTCCAGGCTTGAACACTGAAGCTTTCTTT.

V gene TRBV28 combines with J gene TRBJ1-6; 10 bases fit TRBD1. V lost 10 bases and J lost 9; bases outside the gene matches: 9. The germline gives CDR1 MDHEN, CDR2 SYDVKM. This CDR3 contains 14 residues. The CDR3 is CATLSGTGASPLHF. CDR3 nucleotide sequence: TGTGCCACACTCTCCGGGACAGGGGCTTCACCCCTCCACTTT.